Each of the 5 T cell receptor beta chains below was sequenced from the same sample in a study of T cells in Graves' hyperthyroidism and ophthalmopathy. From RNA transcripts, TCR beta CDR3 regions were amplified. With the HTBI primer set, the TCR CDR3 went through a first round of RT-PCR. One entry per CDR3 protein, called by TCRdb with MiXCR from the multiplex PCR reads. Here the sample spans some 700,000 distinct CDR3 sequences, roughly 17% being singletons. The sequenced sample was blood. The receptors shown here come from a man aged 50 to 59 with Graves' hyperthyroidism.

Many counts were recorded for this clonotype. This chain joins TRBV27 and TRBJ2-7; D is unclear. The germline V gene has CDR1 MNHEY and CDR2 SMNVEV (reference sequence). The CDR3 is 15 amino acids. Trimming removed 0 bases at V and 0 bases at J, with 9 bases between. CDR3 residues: CASSLSRPPSYEQYF. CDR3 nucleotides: TGTGCCAGCAGTTTATCGAGACCGCCCTCCTACGAGCAGTACTTC.

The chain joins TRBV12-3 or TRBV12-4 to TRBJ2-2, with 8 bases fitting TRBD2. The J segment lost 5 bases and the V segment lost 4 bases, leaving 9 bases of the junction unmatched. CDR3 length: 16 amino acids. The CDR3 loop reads CASSSPGGSGTGELFF. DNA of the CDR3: TGTGCCAGCAGTTCCCCGGGGGGGAGTGGGACCGGGGAGCTGTTTTTT.

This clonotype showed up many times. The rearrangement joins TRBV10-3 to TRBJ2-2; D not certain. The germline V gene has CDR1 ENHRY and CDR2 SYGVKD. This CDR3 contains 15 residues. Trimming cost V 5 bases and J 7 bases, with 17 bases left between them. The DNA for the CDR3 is TGTGCCATCAGTTCTGATCAGGATTCGGACGGGGAGCTGTTTTTT. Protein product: CAISSDQDSDGELFF.

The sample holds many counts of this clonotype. CDR3 residues: CSAELAGGPNGELFF. The CDR3 region has the DNA TGCAGTGCCGAGCTAGCGGGAGGGCCGAACGGGGAGCTGTTTTTT. The chain combines TRBV20-1 with TRBJ2-2; 12 nucleotides match TRBD2. CDR3 length: 15 amino acids. Germline CDR1 is DFQATT and CDR2 is SNEGSKA (reference sequence). J gave up 7 bases and V 6 bases, and 9 bases lay outside the gene matches.

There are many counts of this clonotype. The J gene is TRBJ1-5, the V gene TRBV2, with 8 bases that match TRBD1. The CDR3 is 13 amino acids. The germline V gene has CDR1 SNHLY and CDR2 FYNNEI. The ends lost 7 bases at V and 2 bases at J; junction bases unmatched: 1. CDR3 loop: CASTGQGNQPQHF. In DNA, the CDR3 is TGTGCCAGCACGGGACAGGGCAATCAGCCCCAGCATTTT.